What follows describes a single TCR beta chain. Libraries were prepared by immunoSEQ multiplex PCR; TCRdb keeps only in-frame clonotypes and omits some of them. Of 200,000 to 250,000 clones in the sample, approximately 81% were seen once. Germline loops: CDR1 MGHRA, CDR2 YSYEKL. CDR3 length equals 16 residues. J was trimmed by 2 bases and V by 0 bases; bases with no gene match: 6. These data come from a study of blood T cell repertoires in COVID-19. Whole-study context: Some COVID-19 samples were acute and others convalescent; all came from the United States, Italy and Spain. T cells, B-cell-depleted T cells, or PBMCs provided the cDNA or gDNA that served as material.

The clonotype comes from a man aged 40-50 years with acute or convalescent COVID-19. This sequence joins TRBV4-1 and TRBJ2-7; 8 nucleotides align to TRBD1. The sequencing sample was made of peripheral blood. The CDR3 region has the DNA TGCGCCAGCAGCCAAGAAGGACAGGGTCCTACCTACGAGCAGTACTTC. This codes for CASSQEGQGPTYEQYF.